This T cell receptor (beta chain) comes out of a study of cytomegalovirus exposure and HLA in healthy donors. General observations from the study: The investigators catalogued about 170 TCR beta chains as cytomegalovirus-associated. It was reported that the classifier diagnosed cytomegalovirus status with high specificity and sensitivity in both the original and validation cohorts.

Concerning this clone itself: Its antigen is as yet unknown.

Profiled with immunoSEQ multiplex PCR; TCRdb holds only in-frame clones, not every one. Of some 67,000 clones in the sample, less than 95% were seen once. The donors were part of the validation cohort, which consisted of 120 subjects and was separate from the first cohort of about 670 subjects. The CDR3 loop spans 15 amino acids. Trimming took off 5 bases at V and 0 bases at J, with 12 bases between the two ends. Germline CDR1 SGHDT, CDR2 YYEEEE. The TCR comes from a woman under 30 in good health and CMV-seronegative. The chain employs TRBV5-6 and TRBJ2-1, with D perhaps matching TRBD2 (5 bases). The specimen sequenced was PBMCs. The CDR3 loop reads CASSTRVGSYNEQFF. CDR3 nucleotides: TGTGCCAGCAGTACTAGGGTAGGCTCCTACAATGAGCAGTTCTTC.